Shown below are 29 T cell receptor beta chains from a single sample sequenced in a study of cytomegalovirus exposure and HLA in healthy donors. It was with 60 Vbeta and 13 Jbeta primers that the PCR ran. Repertoires were generated with immunoSEQ multiplex PCR, while TCRdb's copy carries only in-frame clones and drops some. The sample includes over 100,000 clones, approximately 82% of them seen just once. Material for sequencing was PBMCs. Every receptor here comes from a man aged 25 to 45 in good health and CMV-seropositive.

This clone was counted a few times. The rearrangement uses TRBV2 and TRBJ1-5, with D tentatively TRBD1 (5 bases). Germline CDR1 is SNHLY and CDR2 is FYNNEI. This CDR3 is built from 14 residues. V was cut by 2 bases and J by 6 bases, with 11 bases left in between. CDR3 sequence reads: CASSERGGGQPQHF. In DNA, the CDR3 is TGTGCCAGCAGTGAAAGGGGAGGTGGTCAGCCCCAGCATTTT. Full variable domain (outside the CDR3, taken from reference TRBV2 and TRBJ1-5): EPEVTQTPSHQVTQMGQEVILRCVPISNHLYFYWYRQILGQKVEFLVSFYNNEISEKSEIFDDQFSVERPDGSNFTLKIRSTKLEDSAMYFCASSERGGGQPQHFGDGTRLSIL.

The chain couples TRBV1 to TRBJ2-5; TRBD2 reflects the table's D call only, with no check against the DNA. TRBV1 corresponds to a pseudogene. The CDR3 loop spans 15 amino acids. This CDR3 is CTSTKRGGLVETQYF. Written as DNA, the CDR3 is TGCACCAGCACCAAGCGGGGGGGCCTAGTGGAGACCCAGTACTTC.

The J gene is TRBJ1-1, the V gene TRBV6-5, with D unclear. V gave up 5 bases and J gave up 1 base, with 11 bases separating them. This CDR3 spans 14 amino acids. The germline CDR1 and CDR2 sequences are MNHEY and SVGAGI. The CDR3 DNA reads as TGTGCCAGCAGTGCCCCGGGAGCGAACACTGAAGCTTTCTTT. Amino acid sequence: CASSAPGANTEAFF.

The chain couples TRBV21-1 to TRBJ2-7; TRBD2 is the table's D call, not checked against the DNA. TRBV21-1 is marked as a pseudogene. The CDR3 is 12 amino acids. The CDR3 nucleotides read TGTGCCCCAAGGGGACTAGTACACGAGCAGTACGTC. It specifies CAPRGLVHEQYV.

The rearrangement links TRBV10-3 to TRBJ1-1; D not certain. The CDR3 runs to 14 residues. Germline V lookup: CDR1 ENHRY, CDR2 SYGVKD. The V end lost 9 bases, the J end lost 5 bases, and 19 bases lay between the germline ends. The CDR3, as DNA: TGTGCCATAGAACTACCGGGAGGGAGAACTGAAGCTTTCTTT. Amino acid sequence: CAIELPGGRTEAFF.

This clone was detected once. The J gene is TRBJ2-3, the V gene TRBV5-4; D is uncertain. Germline V gives CDR1 SGHNT, CDR2 YYREEE (reference sequence). The V gene lost 2 bases and the J gene lost 2 bases, with 9 bases spanning the gap. There are 14 residues in the CDR3. CDR3 sequence: CASSFSYATDTQYF. Here the CDR3 DNA reads TGTGCCAGCAGCTTTAGCTACGCCACAGATACGCAGTATTTT.

This rearrangement joins TRBV30 to TRBJ1-1, with TRBD1 matching 7 bases. V was pared by 2 bases and J by 1 base, with 7 bases of the junction left unmatched. Germline loops: CDR1 GTSNPN, CDR2 SVGIG (reference sequence). The CDR3 length is 15 residues. The CDR3 sequence is CAWSPIRQGNTEAFF. CDR3 nucleotides: TGTGCCTGGAGTCCAATACGACAGGGGAACACTGAAGCTTTCTTT.

V is TRBV29-1 and J is TRBJ1-2, with 9 bases lining up with TRBD1. CDR3 length: 13 amino acids. Trimming removed 7 bases from V and 6 bases from J; junction bases left unmatched: 9. Germline V gene data show CDR1 as SQVTM and CDR2 as ANQGSEA. As DNA, the CDR3 is TGCAGCGCGTCCCGGGACAGGGACCATGGCTACACCTTC. It translates to CSASRDRDHGYTF.

The chain employs TRBV5-1 and TRBJ1-2, with D unclear. CDR3 length equals 13 residues. CDR1 is SGHRS and CDR2 is YFSETQ in the germline V gene. V was clipped by 5 bases and J by 4 bases, with 12 bases between them. CDR3 protein: CASRYDKLYGYTF. The CDR3 coding sequence is TGCGCCAGCAGATACGACAAGCTCTATGGCTACACCTTC.

The chain links TRBV27 to TRBJ1-2; D is possibly TRBD1 (6 bases). Germline CDR1 and CDR2: MNHEY and SMNVEV (reference sequence). CDR3 length: 14 residues. The V end was cut by 4 bases, the J end by 0 bases, with 9 bases between. Written as DNA, the CDR3 is TGTGCCAGCAGTTCGGACAGAGCTAACTATGGCTACACCTTC. Translation: CASSSDRANYGYTF.

The chain joins TRBV6-8 to TRBJ1-2; D gene ambiguous. Trimming took off 7 bases at V and 5 bases at J, with 8 bases between the two ends. The CDR3 runs to 11 residues. Per the germline V gene, CDR1 is MNHGY and CDR2 is SAAAGT. CDR3 region: CASTKRYGYTF. The CDR3 DNA is TGTGCCAGCACCAAGAGGTATGGCTACACCTTC.

This clone has a single count. The gene calls are TRBV27 and TRBJ2-3; D is possibly TRBD2 (6 bases). The CDR3 is 15 amino acids. V was cut by 3 bases and J by 4 bases, with 14 bases left in between. Germline V gene lookup returns CDR1 MNHEY and CDR2 SMNVEV (reference sequence). The CDR3 loop reads CASSFLAGSADTQYF. The CDR3 DNA reads as TGTGCCAGCAGTTTTTTGGCGGGGAGCGCAGATACGCAGTATTTT.

V is TRBV5-3 and J is TRBJ2-7; a weak D match, TRBD2 (6 bases). TRBV5-3 is designated an ORF whose function remains uncertain. The CDR3 is 13 amino acids. Trimming removed 7 bases at V and 3 bases at J, with 14 bases between. Here the CDR3 DNA reads TGTGCCAGAGGGACGGGGGAGGACTACGAGCAGTACGTC. This encodes CARGTGEDYEQYV.

The V call is TRBV4-1, the J call TRBJ2-3; 16 nucleotides align to TRBD2. V lost 2 bases and J lost 4; bases outside the gene matches: 6. The CDR3 has 18 amino acids. Germline V gene data show CDR1 as MGHRA and CDR2 as YSYEKL. DNA for the CDR3: TGCGCCAGCAGCCAAATAGGAGGGACTAGCGGGAGGGCAGATACGCAGTATTTT. Amino acids: CASSQIGGTSGRADTQYF.

This clone came up a few times. The V gene is TRBV6-5, the J gene TRBJ1-1; D unresolved. The CDR3 has 12 amino acids. Germline V CDR1 and CDR2: MNHEY, SVGAGI. Between the trimmed V and J ends, which lost 4 bases and 13 bases, there was a span of 16 bases. The CDR3 loop reads CASSSSGVRGFF. The CDR3 DNA reads TGTGCCAGCAGTTCCTCCGGCGTCCGGGGTTTCTTT.

This clone has a single count. The CDR3 here is CASSPGLALEQYF. The CDR3 DNA is TGTGCCAGCAGCCCCGGGCTAGCCCTCGAGCAGTACTTC. The chain recombines TRBV7-2 with TRBJ2-7, with D maybe TRBD2 (5 bases). The CDR3 is 13 residues long. V was trimmed by 5 bases and J by 6 bases, leaving 14 bases between them. The germline gives CDR1 SGHTA, CDR2 FQGNSA.

This clone showed up just once. The genes are TRBV28 and TRBJ2-5; 9 bases fit TRBD1. The CDR3 covers 15 residues. Germline CDR1 MDHEN, CDR2 SYDVKM. The V gene end was trimmed by 5 bases and the J gene end by 7 bases; junction bases not matched to a gene: 11. The chain's CDR3 is CASSMGDRDGGTQYF. The DNA of the CDR3 is TGTGCCAGCAGTATGGGGGACAGGGATGGTGGGACCCAGTACTTC. The variable domain in full, with the rest retrieved from reference TRBV28 and TRBJ2-5, is DVKVTQSSRYLVKRTGEKVFLECVQDMDHENMFWYRQDPGLGLRLIYFSYDVKMKEKGDIPEGYSVSREKKERFSLILESASTNQTSMYLCASSMGDRDGGTQYFGPGTRLLVL.

This clone was found a few times. The chain couples TRBV29-1 to TRBJ2-1; 11 bases are a match to TRBD1. Germline loops: CDR1 SQVTM, CDR2 ANQGSEA. V trimming: 4 bases; J trimming: 4 bases; junction bases outside the gene matches: 6. The CDR3 covers 15 residues. This CDR3 reads CSVGGGQGVYNEQFF. CDR3 coding DNA: TGCAGCGTTGGCGGGGGACAGGGGGTTTACAATGAGCAGTTCTTC.

To note about this clone: An end of the junction differs from the germline gene, which may be a read error. The chain carries TRBV5-6 and TRBJ2-7; TRBD1 aligns across 9 bases. This CDR3 spans 14 amino acids. Germline V CDR1 and CDR2: SGHDT, YYEEEE. CDR3 nucleotide sequence: TGTGCCGGCAGCCCAGGGACAGGGAGCCACGAGCAGTACTTC. Translating it yields CAGSPGTGSHEQYF.

This sequence joins TRBV5-6 and TRBJ2-3, with D unresolved. The germline V and J ends were trimmed by 4 bases and 1 base, with 16 bases remaining between them. The CDR3 covers 16 residues. CDR1 SGHDT and CDR2 YYEEEE come from the germline V gene. The CDR3 nucleotides read TGTGCCAGCAGCCTACTTAGCCATGCTCGCACAGATACGCAGTATTTT. It specifies CASSLLSHARTDTQYF.

DNA for the CDR3: TGTGCCAGCAGTTCCTCGACCGGGACAGGGGATGATACGCAGTATTTT. Encoded protein: CASSSSTGTGDDTQYF. This chain connects TRBV6-4 to TRBJ2-3, with 10 nucleotides matching TRBD1. J was trimmed by 6 bases and V by 5 bases; bases with no gene match: 11. Germline V lookup: CDR1 MRHNA, CDR2 SNTAGT. The CDR3 loop spans 16 amino acids.

The chain has TRBV5-1 and TRBJ2-3; the match to TRBD2 covers 8 bases. J was trimmed by 2 bases and V by 4 bases; bases with no gene match: 3. The CDR3 contains 14 residues. Per germline, CDR1 SGHRS and CDR2 YFSETQ. CDR3 sequence: CASSMTSATDTQYF. The CDR3 bases are TGCGCCAGCAGCATGACTAGCGCCACAGATACGCAGTATTTT. Based on the CDR3 plus reference TRBV5-1 and TRBJ2-3, the full variable domain is KAGVTQTPRYLIKTRGQQVTLSCSPISGHRSVSWYQQTPGQGLQFLFEYFSETQRNKGNFPGRFSGRQFSNSRSEMNVSTLELGDSALYLCASSMTSATDTQYFGPGTRLTVL.

The gene calls are TRBV30 and TRBJ2-5, with a weak D call TRBD2 (5 bases). V lost 0 bases, J lost 11 bases, and 19 bases lay in between. The length of the CDR3 is 14 residues. Germline-derived CDR1 and CDR2 are GTSNPN and SVGIG (reference sequence). The CDR3 reads CAWSVPLSPREQYF. DNA for the CDR3: TGTGCCTGGAGTGTCCCCCTCTCTCCGAGGGAGCAGTACTTC. The full variable domain, completed using reference TRBV30 and TRBJ2-5, is SQTIHQWPATLVQPVGSPLSLECTVEGTSNPNLYWYRQAAGRGLQLLFYSVGIGQISSEVPQNLSASRPQDRQFILSSKKLLLSDSGFYLCAWSVPLSPREQYFGPGTRLLVL.

The chain recombines TRBV6-1 with TRBJ2-2; D call uncertain. The CDR3 runs to 14 residues. Germline CDR1 is MNHNS and CDR2 is SASEGT. V lost 1 base, J lost 3 bases, and 6 bases lay in between. The CDR3 DNA reads as TGTGCCAGCAGTGAAGTTGGCTACACCGGGGAGCTGTTTTTT. Its translation: CASSEVGYTGELFF.

Only a few counts were recorded for this clone. The chain employs TRBV15 and TRBJ2-1; the match to TRBD2 covers 9 bases. This CDR3 region has 17 residues. CDR1 and CDR2 (germline): LNHNV, YYDKDF (reference sequence). V lost 0 bases and J lost 14; bases outside the gene matches: 17. The CDR3 DNA reads as TGTGCCACCAGCAGAGATCCTTTGAATAGCGGGAGCGCCGGGGAGTTCTTC. As protein: CATSRDPLNSGSAGEFF.

The V call is TRBV6-1, the J call TRBJ2-3, with 8 bases matching TRBD2. The ends lost 7 bases at V and 1 base at J; junction bases unmatched: 7. The CDR3 spans 15 residues. CDR1 is MNHNS, CDR2 SASEGT, per germline. The CDR3 is CASNPGLGRTDTQYF. The CDR3 nucleotides read TGTGCCAGCAATCCGGGACTAGGACGCACAGATACGCAGTATTTT.

This chain uses TRBV4-1 with TRBJ2-7; TRBD1 might be the D (6 bases). There are 14 residues in the CDR3. Trimming removed 4 bases from V and 4 bases from J, with 14 bases in between. The V gene's germline CDR1 is MGHRA and CDR2 YSYEKL. The CDR3 sequence is CASSLEGVSYEQYF. In nucleotides, the CDR3 is TGCGCCAGCAGCCTCGAGGGGGTCTCGTACGAGCAGTACTTC.

The rearrangement links TRBV7-6 to TRBJ1-3, with D uncertain. Germline CDR1 is SGHVS and CDR2 is FNYEAQ. Trimming removed 5 bases from V and 0 bases from J, with 11 bases in between. The CDR3 extends over 15 amino acids. The CDR3 DNA sequence: TGTGCCAGCAGCCGGACTACCCACTCTGGAAACACCATATATTTT. Translated, it gives CASSRTTHSGNTIYF. The full variable domain, rest sourced from reference TRBV7-6 and TRBJ1-3, is GAGVSQSPRYKVTKRGQDVALRCDPISGHVSLYWYRQALGQGPEFLTYFNYEAQQDKSGLPNDRFSAERPEGSISTLTIQRTEQRDSAMYRCASSRTTHSGNTIYFGEGSWLTVV.

The genes are TRBV5-1 and TRBJ1-1; 9 bases align to TRBD1. This CDR3 has 15 amino acids. The germline CDR1 and CDR2 sequences are SGHRS and YFSETQ. V was clipped by 4 bases and J by 10 bases; unmatched bases: 14. The CDR3 coding sequence is TGCGCCAGCAGCCAAACAGGGGGCGCAGGACTGGGAGCTTTCTTT. Amino acids: CASSQTGGAGLGAFF.